This is a list of T cell receptor beta chains from one sample in a study of T cell responses to AZD1222 COVID-19 vaccine. Sequencing was performed with immunoSEQ multiplex PCR; in TCRdb, only in-frame clones are kept and a portion is missing. Of fewer than 120,000 clones in the sample, 65% to 85% were seen once. Sequencing used peripheral blood, obtained on day 0 of AZD1222 vaccination. These receptors were collected from an adult in good health. Both conserved end residues are part of each CDR3. A D gene is named only where the DNA matches it firmly. Where a row states a size, it is once, few, many or the class of an expanded clone; other rows omit it.

V	D	size	J	CDR3	DNA
TRBV7-2	TRBD2	NA	TRBJ2-2	CASSFGGRDTGELFF	TGTGCCAGCAGCTTCGGGGGGAGGGACACCGGGGAGCTGTTTTTT
TRBV28	NA	NA	TRBJ1-1	CASKLGVANTEAFF	TGTGCCAGCAAATTAGGGGTTGCGAACACTGAAGCTTTCTTT
TRBV3-1/TRBV3-2	NA	NA	TRBJ1-3	CASSRQTSGNTIYF	TGTGCCAGCAGTCGCCAGACCTCTGGAAACACCATATATTTT
TRBV5-4	NA	NA	TRBJ2-7	CASSSDRDTYEQYF	TGTGCCAGCAGCTCCGACAGAGATACCTACGAGCAGTACTTC
TRBV18	NA	NA	TRBJ1-1	CASSPRASTEAFF	TGTGCCAGCTCACCACGTGCGAGCACTGAAGCTTTCTTT
TRBV5-4	NA	NA	TRBJ2-1	CASSLPADYNEQFF	TGTGCCAGCAGCTTGCCTGCGGACTACAATGAGCAGTTCTTC
TRBV5-4	TRBD2	NA	TRBJ2-6	CASSLAGNGANVLTF	TGTGCCAGCAGCTTAGCGGGAAATGGGGCCAACGTCCTGACTTTC
TRBV4-1	TRBD2	NA	TRBJ2-3	CASSQDAAGGPTDTQYF	TGCGCCAGCAGCCAAGATGCAGCGGGAGGGCCAACGGATACGCAGTATTTT
TRBV29-1	TRBD1	NA	TRBJ1-3	CSVETDRGRNTIYF	TGCAGCGTTGAGACCGACAGGGGAAGAAACACCATATATTTT
TRBV3-1/TRBV3-2	NA	NA	TRBJ1-2	CASSLGQLNYGYTF	TGTGCCAGCAGCCTTGGACAGCTTAACTATGGCTACACCTTC
TRBV19	TRBD1	NA	TRBJ1-2	CASGDRDAYGYTF	TGTGCCAGTGGGGACAGGGACGCCTATGGCTACACCTTC
TRBV5-1	NA	NA	TRBJ2-3	CASSSDARLGANTQYF	TGCGCCAGCAGCTCCGATGCTCGGCTAGGGGCTAATACGCAGTATTTT
TRBV5-4	TRBD2	NA	TRBJ2-3	CASSLGTSGGALDTQYF	TGTGCCAGCAGCTTGGGGACTAGCGGGGGGGCCTTGGATACGCAGTATTTT
TRBV25-1	NA	once	TRBJ1-6	CASSEYRNSPLHF	TGTGCCAGCAGTGAATACCGAAATTCACCCCTCCACTTT
TRBV9	NA	NA	TRBJ2-2	CASSVGQRNTGELFF	TGTGCCAGCAGCGTAGGGCAGCGAAACACCGGGGAGCTGTTTTTT
TRBV24-1	TRBD1	NA	TRBJ2-1	CATSDPGGVNYNEQFF	TGTGCCACCAGTGATCCAGGGGGCGTCAACTACAATGAGCAGTTCTTC
TRBV19	TRBD2	NA	TRBJ2-7	CASSGTSGARSSYEQYF	TGTGCCAGTAGTGGGACTAGCGGAGCCAGAAGCTCCTACGAGCAGTACTTC
TRBV28	NA	NA	TRBJ1-1	CASKSSLNTEAFF	TGTGCCAGCAAGAGCAGCCTGAACACTGAAGCTTTCTTT
TRBV18	NA	NA	TRBJ2-2	CASSPEHQAAGELFF	TGTGCCAGCTCACCAGAGCACCAGGCGGCCGGGGAGCTGTTTTTT
TRBV19	TRBD2	NA	TRBJ2-1	CATAHGTINEQFF	TGTGCCACCGCTCACGGGACTATCAATGAGCAGTTCTTC
TRBV15	TRBD2	few	TRBJ2-1	CATSRDHQRLAGLVGNEQFF	TGTGCCACCAGCAGAGATCATCAAAGGCTAGCGGGACTCGTCGGTAATGAGCAGTTCTTC
TRBV7-8	NA	NA	TRBJ2-7	CASSLGTWAYEQYF	TGTGCCAGCAGCTTGGGAACTTGGGCCTACGAGCAGTACTTC
TRBV5-5	NA	NA	TRBJ2-6	CASSPVRSGANVLTF	TGTGCCAGCAGCCCGGTCCGCTCTGGGGCCAACGTCCTGACTTTC
TRBV3-1/TRBV3-2	NA	NA	TRBJ2-7	CASSQTSYEQYF	TGTGCCAGCAGCCAAACCTCCTACGAGCAGTACTTC
TRBV6-7	TRBD1	few	TRBJ1-6	CASSYSPRGQGLYNSPLHF	TGTGCCAGCAGTTACTCTCCCAGGGGGCAAGGCTTGTATAATTCACCCCTCCACTTT
TRBV27	TRBD1	NA	TRBJ1-2	CASSNRDRASYGYTF	TGTGCCAGCAGTAACCGGGACAGGGCTTCCTATGGCTACACCTTC
TRBV18	TRBD1	few	TRBJ1-2	CASSGTGTGRYGYTF	TGTGCCAGCTCAGGTACCGGGACAGGGCGCTATGGCTACACCTTC
TRBV7-2	NA	NA	TRBJ1-5	CASSLPGVFNQPQHF	TGTGCCAGCAGCTTACCAGGGGTCTTCAATCAGCCCCAGCATTTT
TRBV9	NA	NA	TRBJ1-2	CASSPPGAGYTF	TGTGCCAGCAGCCCTCCAGGGGCAGGCTACACCTTC
TRBV5-1	NA	NA	TRBJ2-7	CASSFRQSSYEQYF	TGCGCCAGCAGCTTCAGACAGAGCTCCTACGAGCAGTACTTC
TRBV27	NA	NA	TRBJ2-7	CASSLGQTYEQYF	TGTGCCAGCAGTTTGGGACAAACCTACGAGCAGTACTTC
TRBV23-1	TRBD1	once	TRBJ1-6	CASSQLLGQTNYNSPLHF	TGCGCCAGCAGTCAACTATTGGGACAGACGAACTATAATTCACCCCTCCACTTT
TRBV24-1	TRBD2	NA	TRBJ2-3	CATSASSGRTDTQYF	TGTGCCACCAGTGCTTCTAGCGGCCGCACAGATACGCAGTATTTT
TRBV7-2	TRBD2	NA	TRBJ2-5	CASSSSGRGETQYF	TGTGCCAGCAGCTCTAGCGGGAGGGGAGAGACCCAGTACTTC
TRBV7-9	TRBD1	NA	TRBJ1-4	CASSLRDRGEKLFF	TGTGCCAGCAGCTTAAGGGACAGGGGTGAAAAACTGTTTTTT
TRBV7-8	NA	NA	TRBJ1-4	CASSLDQAFATNEKLFF	TGTGCCAGCAGCTTAGATCAAGCCTTTGCAACTAATGAAAAACTGTTTTTT
TRBV24-1	TRBD2	NA	TRBJ2-3	CATGTSGRTDTQYF	TGTGCCACTGGGACTAGCGGGAGGACAGATACGCAGTATTTT
TRBV6-5	NA	NA	TRBJ1-3	CASSLDSHSGNTIYF	TGTGCCAGCAGTTTGGACAGTCATTCTGGAAACACCATATATTTT
TRBV3-1/TRBV3-2	NA	NA	TRBJ2-7	CASSQVVHEQYF	TGTGCCAGCAGCCAAGTAGTCCACGAGCAGTACTTC
TRBV28	NA	NA	TRBJ1-2	CASSRPVSPPRYGYTF	TGTGCCAGCAGCCGACCGGTCTCACCGCCTCGGTATGGCTACACCTTC
TRBV3-1/TRBV3-2	TRBD1	NA	TRBJ1-6	CASSQVTGRISPLHF	TGTGCCAGCAGCCAAGTGACAGGGAGAATTTCACCCCTCCACTTT
TRBV19	NA	NA	TRBJ1-5	CASQETEPNQPQHF	TGTGCCAGTCAGGAAACAGAGCCCAATCAGCCCCAGCATTTT
TRBV18	NA	NA	TRBJ1-1	CASSPRVSLEDTEAFF	TGTGCCAGCTCACCCCGGGTCAGTTTGGAGGACACTGAAGCTTTCTTT
TRBV6-5	TRBD2	NA	TRBJ2-7	CASVIAGRGEQYF	TGTGCCAGCGTAATAGCGGGGAGAGGCGAGCAGTACTTC
TRBV25-1	TRBD1	NA	TRBJ1-6	CASKGQGGNSPLHF	TGTGCCAGCAAAGGACAGGGGGGGAATTCACCCCTCCACTTT
TRBV7-6	NA	NA	TRBJ2-3	CASSLYMGATDTQYF	TGTGCCAGCAGCTTGTATATGGGGGCCACAGATACGCAGTATTTT
TRBV30	NA	NA	TRBJ2-3	CAWSEGWGSDTQYF	TGTGCCTGGAGTGAGGGTTGGGGTTCAGATACGCAGTATTTT
TRBV3-1/TRBV3-2	TRBD1	few	TRBJ2-6	CASRRTGGSGANVLTF	TGTGCCAGCAGACGAACAGGGGGATCTGGGGCCAACGTCCTGACTTTC
TRBV10-2	NA	NA	TRBJ2-7	CASKDRSYEQYF	TGCGCCAGCAAAGACAGGTCCTACGAGCAGTACTTC
TRBV27	NA	NA	TRBJ2-1	CASRINNEQFF	TGTGCCAGCCGGATTAACAATGAGCAGTTCTTC
TRBV28	NA	once	TRBJ1-1	CASTPMAGVQAFF	TGTGCCAGCACCCCAATGGCAGGGGTCCAAGCTTTCTTT
TRBV4-3	NA	NA	TRBJ2-1	CASSQEYPGEQFF	TGCGCCAGCAGCCAAGAGTACCCGGGTGAGCAGTTCTTC
TRBV12-3/TRBV12-4	NA	NA	TRBJ2-2	CASRTRTGELFF	TGTGCCAGCAGGACGAGGACCGGGGAGCTGTTTTTT
TRBV30	NA	NA	TRBJ1-6	CAWGRVDNSPLHF	TGTGCCTGGGGCAGGGTAGATAATTCACCCCTCCACTTT